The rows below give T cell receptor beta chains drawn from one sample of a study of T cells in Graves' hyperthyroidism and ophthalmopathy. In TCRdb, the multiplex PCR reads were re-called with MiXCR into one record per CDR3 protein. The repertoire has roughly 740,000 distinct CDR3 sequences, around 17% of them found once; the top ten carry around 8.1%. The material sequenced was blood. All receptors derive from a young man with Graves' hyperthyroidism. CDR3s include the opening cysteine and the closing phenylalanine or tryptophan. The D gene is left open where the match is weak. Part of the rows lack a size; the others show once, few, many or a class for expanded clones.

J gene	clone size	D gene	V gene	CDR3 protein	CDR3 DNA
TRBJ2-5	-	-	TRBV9	CASSKGSQGQETQYF	TGTGCCAGCAGCAAGGGGTCACAGGGACAAGAGACCCAGTACTTC
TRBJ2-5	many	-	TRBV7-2	CASSFLGVRETQYF	TGTGCCAGCAGCTTCCTAGGGGTCCGAGAGACCCAGTACTTC
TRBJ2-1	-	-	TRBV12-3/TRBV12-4	CASTSSLEQFF	TGTGCCAGCACTTCCTCGTTGGAGCAGTTCTTC
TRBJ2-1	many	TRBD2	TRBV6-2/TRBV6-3	CASTLWGGSYNEQFF	TGTGCCAGCACCCTATGGGGGGGATCCTACAATGAGCAGTTCTTC
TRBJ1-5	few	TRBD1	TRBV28	CASSKDRGRPNQPQHF	TGTGCCAGCAGCAAGGACAGGGGGCGGCCGAATCAGCCCCAGCATTTT
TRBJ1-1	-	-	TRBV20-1	CSARYRVGAEAFF	TGCAGTGCTAGGTACAGGGTGGGGGCTGAAGCTTTCTTT
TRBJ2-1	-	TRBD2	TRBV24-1	CATSPGLAGLNEQFF	TGTGCCACCAGTCCTGGACTAGCGGGGCTCAATGAGCAGTTCTTC
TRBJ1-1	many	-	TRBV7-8	CASSFDIWQVNTEAFF	TGTGCCAGCAGCTTTGACATATGGCAGGTAAACACTGAAGCTTTCTTT
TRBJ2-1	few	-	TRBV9	CASSVDLAEYNEQFF	TGTGCCAGCAGCGTAGACCTAGCAGAGTACAATGAGCAGTTCTTC
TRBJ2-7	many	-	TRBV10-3	CAISPTGAVEQYF	TGTGCCATCAGCCCCACGGGGGCGGTTGAGCAGTACTTC
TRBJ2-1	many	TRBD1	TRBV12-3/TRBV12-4	CASSSHRDRGPDEQFF	TGTGCCAGCAGTTCGCACCGGGACAGGGGGCCCGATGAGCAGTTCTTC
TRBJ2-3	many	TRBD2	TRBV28	CASRSRLAGITDTQYF	TGTGCCAGCAGGTCAAGACTAGCGGGAATCACAGATACGCAGTATTTT
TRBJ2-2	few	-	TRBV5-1	CASSLAMDTGELFF	TGCGCCAGCAGCTTGGCCATGGATACCGGGGAGCTGTTTTTT
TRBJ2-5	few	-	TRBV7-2	CASSYQTGRETQYF	TGTGCCAGCAGCTACCAGACAGGACGAGAGACCCAGTACTTC
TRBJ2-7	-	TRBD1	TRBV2	CASRADRANEQYF	TGTGCCAGCAGGGCGGACAGGGCAAACGAGCAGTACTTC
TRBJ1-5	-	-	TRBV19	CASSWTAHLLGLQKGGGYQPQHF	TGTGCCAGTAGCTGGACAGCACATCTTCTAGGCTTACAGAAAGGGGGTGGATATCAGCCCCAGCATTTT
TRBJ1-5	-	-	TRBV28	CASSFLVGGNQPQHF	TGTGCCAGCAGTTTCCTAGTGGGGGGCAATCAGCCCCAGCATTTT
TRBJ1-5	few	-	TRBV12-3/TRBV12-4	CASSFQGRNQPQHF	TGTGCCAGCAGTTTCCAGGGGAGAAATCAGCCCCAGCATTTT
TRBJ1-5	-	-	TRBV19	CASSIVGPTAGSNQPQHF	TGTGCCAGTAGTATAGTCGGGCCTACGGCGGGGAGCAATCAGCCCCAGCATTTT
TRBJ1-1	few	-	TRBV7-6	CASSPSRPGGEAFF	TGTGCCAGCAGCCCCTCGAGACCTGGGGGTGAAGCTTTCTTT
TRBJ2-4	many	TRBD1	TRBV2	CASSGQGDRNIQYF	TGTGCCAGCAGTGGACAGGGGGATCGGAACATTCAGTACTTC
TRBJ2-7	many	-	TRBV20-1	CSARVEGTSYEQYF	TGCAGTGCTAGAGTCGAGGGAACCTCCTACGAGCAATACTTC
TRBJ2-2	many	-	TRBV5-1	CASSLWLGTGELFF	TGCGCCAGCAGCTTGTGGCTCGGGACCGGGGAGCTGTTTTTT
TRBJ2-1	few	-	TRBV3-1	CASSQVGDLGNEQFF	TGTGCCAGCAGCCAAGTAGGAGACCTCGGGAATGAGCAGTTCTTC
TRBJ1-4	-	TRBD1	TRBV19	CATSTGGEGGLGEKLFF	TGTGCCACCTCGACAGGGGGCGAAGGTGGGCTTGGTGAAAAACTGTTTTTT
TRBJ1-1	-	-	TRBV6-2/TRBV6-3	CASSYPGEAFF	TGTGCCAGCAGTTACCCAGGAGAAGCTTTCTTT
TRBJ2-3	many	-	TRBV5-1	CASSKGLTDTQYF	TGCGCCAGCAGCAAGGGACTGACAGATACGCAGTATTTT
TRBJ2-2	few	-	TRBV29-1	CSVELASPGELFF	TGCAGCGTTGAACTGGCTAGTCCCGGGGAGCTGTTTTTT
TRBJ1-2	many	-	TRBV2	CASSSGTASNSYTF	TGTGCCAGCAGTTCCGGGACGGCCTCCAATAGCTACACCTTC
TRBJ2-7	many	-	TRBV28	CASSLRGPLTEEDEQYF	TGTGCCAGCAGTTTGAGGGGCCCCCTAACAGAGGAAGACGAGCAGTACTTC
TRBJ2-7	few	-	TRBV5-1	CASSDRGTSEQYF	TGCGCCAGCAGCGACCGGGGGACCAGCGAGCAGTACTTC